One and the same sample provided the 22 T cell receptor beta chains below, sequenced in a study of T cell responses to AZD1222 COVID-19 vaccine. The method was immunoSEQ multiplex PCR; TCRdb's version includes in-frame clones alone and lacks a portion of them. The top ten hold approximately 1.5% of the sample, which has around 180,000 clones, roughly 92% seen once. The sequencing used peripheral blood, collected 28 days after the second AZD1222 dose. The receptors were sampled from an adult who received the AZD1222 COVID-19 vaccine.

For the CDR3, the DNA is TGTGCCAGCTCTCCGTTGGGGACAGGGACCTATGGCTACACCTTC. It encodes CASSPLGTGTYGYTF. The genes are TRBV18 and TRBJ1-2; 9 nucleotides line up with TRBD1. V was pared by 6 bases and J by 4 bases, with 9 bases of the junction left unmatched. Germline CDR1 and CDR2: KGHSH and LQKENI. The CDR3 totals 15 residues.

The V gene is TRBV6-4, the J gene TRBJ2-4, with D perhaps TRBD2 (6 bases). V lost 3 bases to trimming and J lost 5 bases, with 8 bases between them. CDR1 is MRHNA and CDR2 is SNTAGT in the germline V gene. This CDR3 comprises 13 residues. The CDR3 sequence: CASSEGGENIQYF. The CDR3 nucleotides are TGTGCCAGCAGTGAAGGCGGGGAAAACATTCAGTACTTC.

As for this clone: Other DNA sequences of this sample code for an identical CDR3. The CDR3 loop reads CASSLSGSSYNEQFF. The CDR3 DNA follows: TGTGCCAGCAGTTTATCGGGGAGCTCCTACAATGAGCAGTTCTTC. This chain connects TRBV27 to TRBJ2-1; a weak D match, TRBD2 (5 bases). The CDR3 loop spans 15 amino acids. In germline, CDR1 is MNHEY, CDR2 SMNVEV (reference sequence). Between the trimmed V and J ends, which lost 0 bases and 0 bases, there was a span of 6 bases.

The chain has TRBV6-5 and TRBJ2-7; 9 bases match TRBD1. Germline lookup yields CDR1 MNHEY and CDR2 SVGAGI. This CDR3 spans 14 amino acids. Trimming cost V 8 bases and J 1 base; bases outside gene matches: 6. As DNA, the CDR3 is TGTGCCAGCTCCGCGGGACAGGGATCCTACGAGCAGTACTTC. Protein product: CASSAGQGSYEQYF.

The chain carries TRBV7-8 and TRBJ2-1; 8 bases are a match to TRBD1. The CDR3 covers 15 residues. The V gene end was trimmed by 4 bases and the J gene end by 8 bases; junction bases not matched to a gene: 10. The germline gives CDR1 SGHVS, CDR2 FQNEAQ. The CDR3 nucleotides are TGTGCCAGCAGCTATTATCGGACCAGGGGGCATGAGCAGTTCTTC. Protein product: CASSYYRTRGHEQFF. Full variable domain (outside the CDR3, taken from reference TRBV7-8 and TRBJ2-1): GAGVSQSPRYKVAKRGQDVALRCDPISGHVSLFWYQQALGQGPEFLTYFQNEAQLDKSGLPSDRFFAERPEGSVSTLKIQRTQQEDSAVYLCASSYYRTRGHEQFFGPGTRLTVL.

This sequence joins TRBV4-3 and TRBJ2-7; the D gene is possibly TRBD1 (5 bases). Trimming left V 1 base short and J 2 bases short, with 12 bases between. Germline CDR1 reads LGHNA; CDR2 reads YSLEER. There are 15 residues in the CDR3. This chain's CDR3 is CASSQAVDSTYEQYF. DNA of the CDR3: TGCGCCAGCAGCCAAGCGGTAGACAGCACCTACGAGCAGTACTTC.

The chain uses TRBV9 and TRBJ2-7; a weak D match, TRBD2 (6 bases). The CDR3 runs 15 residues. Trimming cost V 0 bases and J 4 bases, with 14 bases left between them. CDR1 and CDR2 from the germline V gene are SGDLS and YYNGEE. The CDR3 DNA sequence: TGTGCCAGCAGCGTAGACGGGAGTTTCTCTTACGAGCAGTACTTC. It translates to CASSVDGSFSYEQYF.

The genes are TRBV15 and TRBJ1-4, with D unresolved. In germline, CDR1 is LNHNV, CDR2 YYDKDF (reference sequence). Between the trimmed V and J ends, which lost 0 bases and 1 base, there was a span of 9 bases. This CDR3 spans 16 amino acids. CDR3 protein: CATSREPSVTNEKLFF. CDR3 bases: TGTGCCACCAGCAGAGAGCCTTCCGTAACTAATGAAAAACTGTTTTTT. Based on the CDR3 plus reference TRBV15 and TRBJ1-4, the full variable domain is DAMVIQNPRYQVTQFGKPVTLSCSQTLNHNVMYWYQQKSSQAPKLLFHYYDKDFNNEADTPDNFQSRRPNTSFCFLDIRSPGLGDTAMYLCATSREPSVTNEKLFFGSGTQLSVL.

This clone was recorded only once. The CDR3 sequence: CASSSPGTPLSYNEQFF. The CDR3 DNA reads as TGTGCCAGCAGTTCGCCCGGGACTCCATTATCCTACAATGAGCAGTTCTTC. This chain links TRBV11-2 with TRBJ2-1; D is possibly TRBD2 (6 bases). Germline CDR1 is SGHAT and CDR2 is FQNNGV. The CDR3 spans 17 residues. V was pared by 6 bases and J by 1 base, with 19 bases between. The full variable domain, in which reference TRBV11-2 and TRBJ2-1 provide the parts outside the CDR3, is EAGVAQSPRYKIIEKRQSVAFWCNPISGHATLYWYQQILGQGPKLLIQFQNNGVVDDSQLPKDRFSAERLKGVDSTLKIQPAKLEDSAVYLCASSSPGTPLSYNEQFFGPGTRLTVL.

The chain employs TRBV2 and TRBJ2-7; D is undetermined. The V gene lost 1 base and the J gene lost 2 bases, with 6 bases spanning the gap. The CDR3 has 13 residues. In germline, CDR1 is SNHLY, CDR2 FYNNEI. CDR3 residues: CASSEVSTYEQYF. The CDR3 DNA sequence: TGTGCCAGCAGTGAAGTAAGTACCTACGAGCAGTACTTC.

J is TRBJ2-2 and V is TRBV19; possible D gene TRBD1, 5 bases. The V end lost 5 bases, the J end lost 1 base, and 5 bases lay between the germline ends. CDR1 is LNHDA, CDR2 SQIVND, per germline (reference sequence). This CDR3 region has 13 residues. The CDR3, as DNA: TGTGCCAGTAGTCAGGGGAACACCGGGGAGCTGTTTTTT. Protein product: CASSQGNTGELFF.

The chain has TRBV9 and TRBJ2-6, with 7 bases identical to TRBD1. The CDR3 sequence is 17 residues long. Germline V gene lookup returns CDR1 SGDLS and CDR2 YYNGEE. V lost 3 bases and J lost 1; bases outside the gene matches: 7. This CDR3 reads CASSAGQEESGANVLTF. Here the CDR3 DNA reads TGTGCCAGCAGCGCTGGACAGGAAGAGTCTGGGGCCAACGTCCTGACTTTC.

Comments on this clone: The same CDR3 arises from other DNA sequences in this sample as well. The chain uses TRBV19 and TRBJ2-3; D remains ambiguous. The CDR3 runs to 13 residues. Germline V gives CDR1 LNHDA, CDR2 SQIVND (reference sequence). V lost 0 bases and J 3 bases, leaving 4 bases between the germline ends. The CDR3 DNA follows: TGTGCCAGTAGTATAGATAGAACAGATACGCAGTATTTT. Translation gives CASSIDRTDTQYF.

The genes are TRBV11-1 and TRBJ1-1; 8 bases are a match to TRBD1. J gave up 8 bases and V 5 bases, and 4 bases lay outside the gene matches. The CDR3 has 12 residues. Germline lookup yields CDR1 SGHAT and CDR2 FQDESV (reference sequence). CDR3 sequence reads: CASSLGQGEAFF. CDR3 coding DNA: TGTGCCAGCAGCCTAGGACAGGGAGAAGCTTTCTTT.

The rearrangement joins TRBV5-1 to TRBJ1-3; D is uncertain. V lost 1 base and J lost 0, with 8 bases in between. Germline-derived CDR1 and CDR2 are SGHRS and YFSETQ. The CDR3 sequence is 15 residues long. The CDR3: CASSLSPVSGNTIYF. As DNA, the CDR3 is TGCGCCAGCAGCTTGTCTCCGGTCTCTGGAAACACCATATATTTT.

The chain has TRBV5-1 and TRBJ2-5, with TRBD1 matching over 8 bases. Germline V gene data show CDR1 as SGHRS and CDR2 as YFSETQ. The CDR3 totals 15 residues. Unmatched junction bases numbered 13, after V lost 8 bases and J lost 4 bases. CDR3 sequence reads: CASNLDRGFVETQYF. DNA of the CDR3: TGCGCCAGTAACCTTGACAGGGGATTCGTAGAGACCCAGTACTTC.

J is TRBJ2-2 and V is TRBV5-1; D gene uncertain. V was pared by 4 bases and J by 7 bases, with 14 bases between. CDR3 length: 14 amino acids. Germline V gives CDR1 SGHRS, CDR2 YFSETQ. For the CDR3, the DNA is TGCGCCAGCAGCCCCATGGTAGGGCGCGGGGAGCTGTTTTTT. Translated, it gives CASSPMVGRGELFF. The entire variable domain, with the rest obtained from reference TRBV5-1 and TRBJ2-2, is as follows: KAGVTQTPRYLIKTRGQQVTLSCSPISGHRSVSWYQQTPGQGLQFLFEYFSETQRNKGNFPGRFSGRQFSNSRSEMNVSTLELGDSALYLCASSPMVGRGELFFGEGSRLTVL.

The count of this clone is one. The gene calls are TRBV4-1 and TRBJ1-1; D is undetermined. Germline V gene data show CDR1 as MGHRA and CDR2 as YSYEKL. This CDR3 region has 14 residues. V was trimmed by 0 bases and J by 3 bases, leaving 8 bases between them. The CDR3 protein is CASSQEYADTEAFF. DNA for the CDR3: TGCGCCAGCAGCCAAGAATATGCGGACACTGAAGCTTTCTTT.

The V and J genes are TRBV19 and TRBJ2-2; 9 nucleotides agree with TRBD1. Germline CDR1 is LNHDA and CDR2 is SQIVND (reference sequence). This CDR3 has 19 residues. With 4 bases clipped from V and 0 bases from J, the junction kept 12 bases outside the gene matches. CDR3 bases: TGTGCCAGTAGTAACCTACTGGGACAGGGAATTTCGAACACCGGGGAGCTGTTTTTT. Translated, it gives CASSNLLGQGISNTGELFF.

The genes are TRBV23-1 and TRBJ2-1; unclear D gene. TRBV23-1 is reported as an ORF; its role is uncertain. The CDR3 extends over 16 amino acids. V shed 3 bases and J shed 0 bases, with 12 bases lying between them. The CDR3 region is CASSHPEIGSYNEQFF. CDR3 nucleotides: TGCGCCAGCAGTCACCCGGAGATCGGCTCCTACAATGAGCAGTTCTTC.

The gene calls are TRBV28 and TRBJ1-5, with TRBD1 matching 8 bases. Germline V gene data show CDR1 as MDHEN and CDR2 as SYDVKM. V was clipped by 3 bases and J by 6 bases; unmatched bases: 4. CDR3 length: 14 residues. CDR3 residues: CASSLGQEVQPQHF. CDR3 bases: TGTGCCAGCAGTTTGGGACAGGAGGTTCAGCCCCAGCATTTT.

This sequence joins TRBV19 and TRBJ2-1; 9 nucleotides match TRBD1. The CDR3 runs 14 residues. V shed 3 bases and J 7 bases; nucleotides not matched to a gene: 4. The germline V gene has CDR1 LNHDA and CDR2 SQIVND (reference sequence). CDR3 sequence (DNA): TGTGCCAGTAGTATCGGGACAGGGTTGAATGAGCAGTTCTTC. Encoded protein: CASSIGTGLNEQFF. Using reference TRBV19 and TRBJ2-1 for the parts outside the CDR3, the full variable domain is DGGITQSPKYLFRKEGQNVTLSCEQNLNHDAMYWYRQDPGQGLRLIYYSQIVNDFQKGDIAEGYSVSREKKESFPLTVTSAQKNPTAFYLCASSIGTGLNEQFFGPGTRLTVL.